This T cell receptor beta chain was observed in a study of OX40 agonist ivuxolimab in advanced cancers. Across the study: Patients undergoing dose escalation presented with hepatocellular carcinoma, melanoma, renal cell or head and neck cancer. Under the entry rules, prior anti-PD-1, anti-PD-L1 or anti-CTLA-4 therapy was allowed, and about 40% had some.

Libraries were prepared by immunoSEQ multiplex PCR; TCRdb keeps only in-frame clonotypes and omits some of them. The sample shows 60,000 to 70,000 clones, approximately 90% of them seen only once. Systemic immunosuppression or a history of autoimmune disease excluded patients. Trimming shortened V by 7 bases and J by 0 bases, and 15 bases separated the two germline ends. The CDR3 has 15 residues. In germline, CDR1 is LNHDA, CDR2 SQIVND (reference sequence). The origin of this receptor is an adult with an advanced solid tumor such as melanoma, head and neck, liver or kidney cancer. The chain is built from TRBV19 and TRBJ2-5, with a possible D match to TRBD1 (5 bases). The sample here was CD4+ or CD8+ T cells sorted from blood, taken in a trial of the OX40 agonist ivuxolimab. CDR3 sequence: CASTPTRTNQETQYF. The CDR3 nucleotides read TGTGCCAGTACCCCGACGAGGACAAACCAAGAGACCCAGTACTTC.